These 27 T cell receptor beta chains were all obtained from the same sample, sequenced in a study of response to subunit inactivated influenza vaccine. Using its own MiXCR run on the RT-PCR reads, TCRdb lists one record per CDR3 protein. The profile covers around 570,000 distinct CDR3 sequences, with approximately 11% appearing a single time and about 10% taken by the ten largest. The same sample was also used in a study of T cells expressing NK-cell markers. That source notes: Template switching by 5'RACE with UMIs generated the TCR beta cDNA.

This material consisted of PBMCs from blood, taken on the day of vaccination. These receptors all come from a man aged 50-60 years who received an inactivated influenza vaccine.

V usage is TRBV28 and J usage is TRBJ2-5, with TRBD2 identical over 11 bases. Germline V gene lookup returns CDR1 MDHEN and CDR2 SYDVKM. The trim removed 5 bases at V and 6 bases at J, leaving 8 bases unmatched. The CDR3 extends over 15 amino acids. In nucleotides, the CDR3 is TGTGCCAGCAGTATAGCTAGCGGGGGGCAGAAGACCCAGTACTTC. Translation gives CASSIASGGQKTQYF. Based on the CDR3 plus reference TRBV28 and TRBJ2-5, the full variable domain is DVKVTQSSRYLVKRTGEKVFLECVQDMDHENMFWYRQDPGLGLRLIYFSYDVKMKEKGDIPEGYSVSREKKERFSLILESASTNQTSMYLCASSIASGGQKTQYFGPGTRLLVL.

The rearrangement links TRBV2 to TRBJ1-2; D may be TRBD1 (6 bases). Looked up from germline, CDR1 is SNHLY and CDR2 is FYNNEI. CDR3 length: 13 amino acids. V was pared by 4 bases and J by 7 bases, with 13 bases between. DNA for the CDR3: TGTGCCAGCAGTGGGGGGCCTAGCGCTGGCTACACCTTC. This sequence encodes CASSGGPSAGYTF.

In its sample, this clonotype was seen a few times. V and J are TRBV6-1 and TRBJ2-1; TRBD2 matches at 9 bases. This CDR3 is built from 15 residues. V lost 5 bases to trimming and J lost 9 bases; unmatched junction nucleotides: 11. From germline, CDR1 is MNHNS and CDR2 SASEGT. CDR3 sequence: CASSPQGLAAGEQFF. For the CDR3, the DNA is TGTGCCAGCAGTCCTCAGGGACTAGCCGCAGGTGAGCAGTTCTTC.

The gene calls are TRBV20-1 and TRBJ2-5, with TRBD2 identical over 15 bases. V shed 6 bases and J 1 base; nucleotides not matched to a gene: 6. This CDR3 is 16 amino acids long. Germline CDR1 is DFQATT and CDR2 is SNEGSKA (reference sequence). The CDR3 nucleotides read TGCAGTGCCAAAGGGACTAGCGGGGGGCTCCAAGAGACCCAGTACTTC. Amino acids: CSAKGTSGGLQETQYF.

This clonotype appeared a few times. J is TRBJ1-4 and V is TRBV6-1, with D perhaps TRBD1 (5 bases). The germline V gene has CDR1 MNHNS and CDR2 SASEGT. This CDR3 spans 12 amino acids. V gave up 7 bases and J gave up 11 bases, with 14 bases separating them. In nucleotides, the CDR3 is TGTGCCAGCACTCCGGTCGGGGGGAAACTGTTTTTT. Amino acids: CASTPVGGKLFF.

The CDR3 here is CASRAGTAFDSPLHF. The CDR3 DNA is TGTGCCAGCAGGGCTGGGACAGCCTTCGATTCACCCCTCCACTTT. This chain joins TRBV27 and TRBJ1-6; 7 bases are shared with TRBD1. Trimming cost V 6 bases and J 8 bases; bases outside gene matches: 10. The CDR3 is 15 residues long. Germline CDR1 and CDR2: MNHEY and SMNVEV (reference sequence).

The CDR3 nucleotides read TGCGCCAGCAGACCTGGACCGAACACCGGGGAGCTGTTTTTT. This gives the protein CASRPGPNTGELFF. The gene calls are TRBV5-1 and TRBJ2-2, with D unresolved. The V gene lost 5 bases and the J gene lost 0 bases, with 8 bases spanning the gap. The CDR3 has 14 amino acids. Per the germline V gene, CDR1 is SGHRS and CDR2 is YFSETQ.

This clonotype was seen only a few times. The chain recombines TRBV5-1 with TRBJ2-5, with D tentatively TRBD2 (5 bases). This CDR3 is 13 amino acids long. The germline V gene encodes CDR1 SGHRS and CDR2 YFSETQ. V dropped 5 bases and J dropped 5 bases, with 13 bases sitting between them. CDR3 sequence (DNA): TGCGCCAGCAGTTTGACTAATGGGGAGACCCAGTACTTC. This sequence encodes CASSLTNGETQYF.

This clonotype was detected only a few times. CDR3 sequence reads: CASSLAGGYTDTQYF. CDR3 nucleotide sequence: TGTGCCAGCAGCTTAGCGGGGGGATACACAGATACGCAGTATTTT. The rearrangement joins TRBV14 to TRBJ2-3, with TRBD2 identical over 10 bases. Germline trimming cut 5 bases from V and 2 bases from J; bases unmatched to any gene: 4. CDR3 size: 15 residues. Germline CDR1 reads SGHDN; CDR2 reads FVKESK.

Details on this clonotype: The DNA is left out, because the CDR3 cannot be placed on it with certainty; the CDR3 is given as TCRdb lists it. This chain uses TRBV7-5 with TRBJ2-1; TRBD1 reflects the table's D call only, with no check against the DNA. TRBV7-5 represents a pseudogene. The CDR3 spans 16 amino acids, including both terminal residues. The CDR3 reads CISVPEAWDSYNEQFF.

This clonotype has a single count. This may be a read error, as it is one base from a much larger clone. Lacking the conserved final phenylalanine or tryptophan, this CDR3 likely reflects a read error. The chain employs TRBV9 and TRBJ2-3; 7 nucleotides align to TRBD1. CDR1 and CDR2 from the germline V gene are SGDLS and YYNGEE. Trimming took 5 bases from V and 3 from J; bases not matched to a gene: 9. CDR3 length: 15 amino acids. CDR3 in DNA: TGTGCCAGCAGTCCCAGGGGGTCGAAGACAGATACGCAGTATTTA. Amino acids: CASSPRGSKTDTQYL.

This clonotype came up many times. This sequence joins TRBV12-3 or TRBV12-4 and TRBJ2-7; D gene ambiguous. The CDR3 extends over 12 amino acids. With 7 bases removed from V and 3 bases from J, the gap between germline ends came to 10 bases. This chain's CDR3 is CASTSSLYEQYF. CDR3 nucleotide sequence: TGTGCCAGCACCAGCTCGCTCTACGAGCAGTACTTC.

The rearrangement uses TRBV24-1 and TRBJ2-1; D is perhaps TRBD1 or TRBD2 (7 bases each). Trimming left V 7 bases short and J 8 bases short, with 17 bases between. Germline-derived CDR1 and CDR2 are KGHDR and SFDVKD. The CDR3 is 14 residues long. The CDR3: CATSTRGGGYEQFF. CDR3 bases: TGTGCCACCAGCACGAGGGGAGGGGGCTATGAGCAGTTCTTC.

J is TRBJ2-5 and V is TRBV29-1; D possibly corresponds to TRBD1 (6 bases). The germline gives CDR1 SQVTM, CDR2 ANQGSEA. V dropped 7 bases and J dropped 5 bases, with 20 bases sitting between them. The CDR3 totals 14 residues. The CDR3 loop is CSAVDRTRQETQYF. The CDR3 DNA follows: TGCAGCGCTGTCGACAGGACAAGACAGGAGACCCAGTACTTC.

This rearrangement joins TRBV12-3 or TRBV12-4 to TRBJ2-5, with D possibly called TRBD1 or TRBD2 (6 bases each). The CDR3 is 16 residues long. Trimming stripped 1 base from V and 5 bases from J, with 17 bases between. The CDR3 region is CASSLGLRGPWETQYF. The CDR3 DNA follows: TGTGCCAGCAGTTTAGGGCTCCGGGGGCCTTGGGAGACCCAGTACTTC.

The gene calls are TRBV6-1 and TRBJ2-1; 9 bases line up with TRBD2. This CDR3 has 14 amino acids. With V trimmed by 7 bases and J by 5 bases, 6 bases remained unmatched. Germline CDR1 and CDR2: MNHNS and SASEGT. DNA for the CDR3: TGTGCCAGCACCGGGGGACTAGCTGACAATGAGCAGTTCTTC. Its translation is CASTGGLADNEQFF.

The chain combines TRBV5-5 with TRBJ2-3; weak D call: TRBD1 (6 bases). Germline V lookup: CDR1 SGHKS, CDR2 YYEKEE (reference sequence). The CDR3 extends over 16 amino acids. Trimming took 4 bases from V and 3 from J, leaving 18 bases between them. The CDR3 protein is CASSVGQPGGTDTQYF. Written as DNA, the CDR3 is TGTGCCAGCAGCGTCGGACAGCCCGGCGGAACAGATACGCAGTATTTT.

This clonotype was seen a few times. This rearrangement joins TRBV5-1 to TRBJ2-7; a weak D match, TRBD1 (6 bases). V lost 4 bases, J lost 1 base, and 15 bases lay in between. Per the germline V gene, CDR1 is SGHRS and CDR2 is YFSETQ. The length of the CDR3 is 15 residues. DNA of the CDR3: TGCGCCAGCAGCGTGGACAGTTTTTATTCCTACGAGCAGTACTTC. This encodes CASSVDSFYSYEQYF.

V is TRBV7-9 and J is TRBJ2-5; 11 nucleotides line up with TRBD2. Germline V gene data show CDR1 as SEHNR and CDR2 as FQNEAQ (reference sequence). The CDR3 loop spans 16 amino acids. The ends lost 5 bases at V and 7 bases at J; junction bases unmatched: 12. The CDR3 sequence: CASSPELAGVEGTQYF. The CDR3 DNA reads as TGTGCCAGCAGCCCGGAACTAGCGGGGGTAGAAGGGACCCAGTACTTC. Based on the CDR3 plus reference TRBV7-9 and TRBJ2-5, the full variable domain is DTGVSQNPRHKITKRGQNVTFRCDPISEHNRLYWYRQTLGQGPEFLTYFQNEAQLEKSRLLSDRFSAERPKGSFSTLEIQRTEQGDSAMYLCASSPELAGVEGTQYFGPGTRLLVL.

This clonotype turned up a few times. The CDR3 DNA reads as TGCGCCAGCAGCCGGAATAGGAAGGGACAAGCCACAGATACGCAGTATTTT. It specifies CASSRNRKGQATDTQYF. This rearrangement joins TRBV5-1 to TRBJ2-3, with D possibly matching TRBD1 (6 bases). CDR3 length: 17 residues. Germline V CDR1 and CDR2: SGHRS, YFSETQ. V lost 4 bases to trimming and J lost 2 bases, with 20 bases between them.

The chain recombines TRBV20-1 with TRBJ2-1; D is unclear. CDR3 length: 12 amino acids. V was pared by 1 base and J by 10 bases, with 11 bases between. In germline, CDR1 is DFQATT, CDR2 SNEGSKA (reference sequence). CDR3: CSARVSGSEQFF. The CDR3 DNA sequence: TGCAGTGCTAGAGTCTCCGGGTCGGAGCAGTTCTTC.

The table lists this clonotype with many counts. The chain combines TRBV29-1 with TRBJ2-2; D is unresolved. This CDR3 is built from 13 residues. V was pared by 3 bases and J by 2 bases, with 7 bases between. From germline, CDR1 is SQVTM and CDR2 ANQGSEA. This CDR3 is CSVDPKNTGELFF. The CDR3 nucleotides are TGCAGCGTTGACCCAAAAAACACCGGGGAGCTGTTTTTT.

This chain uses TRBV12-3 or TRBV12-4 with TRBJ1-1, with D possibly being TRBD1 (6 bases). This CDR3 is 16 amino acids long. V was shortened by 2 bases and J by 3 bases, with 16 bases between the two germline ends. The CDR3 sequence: CASSLIRGQGYTEAFF. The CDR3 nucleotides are TGTGCCAGCAGTTTAATTCGGGGCCAGGGGTACACTGAAGCTTTCTTT.

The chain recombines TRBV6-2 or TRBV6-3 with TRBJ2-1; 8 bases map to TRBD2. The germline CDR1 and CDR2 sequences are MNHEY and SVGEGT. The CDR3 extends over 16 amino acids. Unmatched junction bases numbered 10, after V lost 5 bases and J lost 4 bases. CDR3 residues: CASSLPPTSAYNEQFF. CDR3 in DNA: TGTGCCAGCAGTCTACCCCCGACTAGCGCATACAATGAGCAGTTCTTC.

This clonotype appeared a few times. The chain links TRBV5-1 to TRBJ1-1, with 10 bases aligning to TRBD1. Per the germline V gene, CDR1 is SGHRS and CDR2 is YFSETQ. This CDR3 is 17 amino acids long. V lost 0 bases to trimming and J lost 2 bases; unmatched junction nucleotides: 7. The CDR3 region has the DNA TGCGCCAGCAGCTTGGGTATTCGGGACAGGGGTAACACTGAAGCTTTCTTT. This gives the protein CASSLGIRDRGNTEAFF.

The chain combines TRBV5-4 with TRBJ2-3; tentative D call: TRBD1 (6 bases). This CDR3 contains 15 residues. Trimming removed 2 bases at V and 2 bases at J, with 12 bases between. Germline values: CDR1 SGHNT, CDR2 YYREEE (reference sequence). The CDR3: CASSFRRGNTDTQYF. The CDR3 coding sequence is TGTGCCAGCAGCTTCCGCAGGGGAAACACAGATACGCAGTATTTT.

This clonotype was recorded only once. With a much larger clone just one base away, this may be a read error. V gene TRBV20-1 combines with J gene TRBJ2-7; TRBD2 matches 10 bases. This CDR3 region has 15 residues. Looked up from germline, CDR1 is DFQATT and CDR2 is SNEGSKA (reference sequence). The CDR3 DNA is TGCAGTGCTACGACCGGGACTAGCGTTTCCTACGAGCAGAACTTC. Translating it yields CSATTGTSVSYEQNF.